The present entry profiles one T cell receptor beta chain with its context. What it recognizes is unknown. There are 13 residues in the CDR3. The germline V and J ends were trimmed by 2 bases and 5 bases, with 6 bases remaining between them. The germline gives CDR1 SGHTA, CDR2 FQGTGA. The data derive from a study of cytomegalovirus exposure and HLA in healthy donors. Both 60 Vbeta primers and 13 Jbeta primers went into the PCR. Assay: immunoSEQ multiplex PCR; the TCRdb copy retains only in-frame clones and omits some. The table lists about 190,000 clones, 81% of them singletons. General study points: Altogether, 150 to 200 TCR beta chains were recorded as cytomegalovirus-associated. The sole available immune exposure information was CMV serostatus. Compared with the approximately 680-donor mean, an Asian-associated ancestry cluster reportedly had fewer N-insertions, according to a later analysis.

The sequence came from a woman in her late teens or twenties in good health and CMV-seropositive. The chain has TRBV7-3 and TRBJ2-2, with D unclear. The sample taken for sequencing was PBMCs. The CDR3 sequence: CASSLRVTGELFF. CDR3 in DNA: TGTGCCAGCAGCTTACGTGTTACCGGGGAGCTGTTTTTT.